Below are 5 T cell receptor beta chains sequenced from a single sample in a study of T cells in narcolepsy. Assay: immunoSEQ multiplex PCR; the TCRdb copy retains only in-frame clones and omits some. This repertoire shows about 30,000 clones, 80% to 90% found once; its top ten account for about 1%. The material sequenced was CD45RA- memory CD4+ T cells from PBMCs. Every receptor here comes from a human donor with narcolepsy.

The CDR3 here is CASSPLGHYGYTF. In nucleotides, the CDR3 is TGTGCCAGCAGTCCCCTGGGGCATTACGGCTACACCTTC. This chain links TRBV6-1 with TRBJ1-2; a weak D match, TRBD1 (5 bases). V was shortened by 5 bases and J by 8 bases, with 15 bases between the two germline ends. Germline CDR1 MNHNS, CDR2 SASEGT. This CDR3 contains 13 residues.

This chain joins TRBV27 and TRBJ1-1; D gene ambiguous. Looked up from germline, CDR1 is MNHEY and CDR2 is SMNVEV (reference sequence). The V end lost 7 bases, the J end lost 0 bases, and 18 bases lay between the germline ends. The CDR3 contains 16 residues. The CDR3 DNA reads TGTGCCAGCATCACCGGAAAACGCGGACTGAACACTGAAGCTTTCTTT. Translating it yields CASITGKRGLNTEAFF.

This clone was counted once. The rearrangement uses TRBV28 and TRBJ1-1; D gene uncertain. The V end was cut by 5 bases, the J end by 6 bases, with 16 bases between. The germline V gene encodes CDR1 MDHEN and CDR2 SYDVKM. This CDR3 spans 14 amino acids. Here the CDR3 reads CASSTRTTDAEAFF. The CDR3 coding sequence is TGTGCCAGCAGTACACGGACCACGGACGCTGAAGCTTTCTTT.

The chain couples TRBV28 to TRBJ1-1, with D perhaps matching TRBD1 (6 bases). The V end lost 3 bases, the J end lost 2 bases, and 13 bases lay between the germline ends. The V gene's germline CDR1 is MDHEN and CDR2 SYDVKM. This CDR3 comprises 15 residues. The CDR3 coding sequence is TGTGCCAGCAGTTTGTTGCCAGGGGCCAACACTGAAGCTTTCTTT. Protein product: CASSLLPGANTEAFF. Drawing the rest from reference TRBV28 and TRBJ1-1, the complete variable domain is DVKVTQSSRYLVKRTGEKVFLECVQDMDHENMFWYRQDPGLGLRLIYFSYDVKMKEKGDIPEGYSVSREKKERFSLILESASTNQTSMYLCASSLLPGANTEAFFGQGTRLTVV.

The chain couples TRBV30 to TRBJ2-2, with D perhaps TRBD2 (5 bases). The V end was cut by 1 base, the J end by 4 bases, with 13 bases between. Germline lookup yields CDR1 GTSNPN and CDR2 SVGIG (reference sequence). The CDR3 spans 15 residues. CDR3 sequence reads: CAWSALGTSTGELFF. For the CDR3, the DNA is TGTGCCTGGAGTGCCCTAGGAACTAGCACCGGGGAGCTGTTTTTT.